This T cell receptor beta chain is drawn from a study of OX40 agonist ivuxolimab in advanced cancers. Points from the study as a whole: Compared with CD4+, CD8+ T cells on average had more expanded clones.

The data were produced by immunoSEQ multiplex PCR, yet TCRdb's version contains in-frame clones alone and is incomplete. The repertoire has about 84,000 clones, around nine tenths of them found once; the top ten carry 0.15% to 0.2%. About this clone itself: The antigen is not known.

The germline V gene has CDR1 LNHDA and CDR2 SQIVND (reference sequence). This CDR3 has 14 residues. V lost 6 bases to trimming and J lost 9 bases; unmatched junction nucleotides: 11. The source was CD4+ or CD8+ T cells sorted from blood, collected in a trial of the OX40 agonist ivuxolimab. The source is an adult with an advanced solid tumor such as melanoma, head and neck, liver or kidney cancer. V usage is TRBV19 and J usage is TRBJ2-1, with 7 bases matching TRBD1. CDR3 DNA sequence: TGTGCCAGTAGACAGGGGAGTCACATTGGTGAGCAGTTCTTC. Translation gives CASRQGSHIGEQFF.